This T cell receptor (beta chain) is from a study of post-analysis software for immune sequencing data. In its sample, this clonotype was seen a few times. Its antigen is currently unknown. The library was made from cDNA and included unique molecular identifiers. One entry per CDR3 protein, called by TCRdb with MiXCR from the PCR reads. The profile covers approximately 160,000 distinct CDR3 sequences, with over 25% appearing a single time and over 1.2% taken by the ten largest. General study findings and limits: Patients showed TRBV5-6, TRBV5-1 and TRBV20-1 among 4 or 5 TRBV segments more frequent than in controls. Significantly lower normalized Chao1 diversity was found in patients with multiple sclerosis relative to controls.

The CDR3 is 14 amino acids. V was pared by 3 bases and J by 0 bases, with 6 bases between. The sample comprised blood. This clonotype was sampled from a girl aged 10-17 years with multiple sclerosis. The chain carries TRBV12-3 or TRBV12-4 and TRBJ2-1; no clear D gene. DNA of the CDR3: TGTGCCAGCAGTTTGACCAGCTCCTACAATGAGCAGTTCTTC. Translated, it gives CASSLTSSYNEQFF.